Each of the 26 T cell receptor beta chains below was sequenced from the same sample in a study of blood T cell repertoires in COVID-19. TCRdb's copy holds only in-frame clones and misses some; the assay was immunoSEQ multiplex PCR. The sample includes around 320,000 clones, about nine tenths of them seen just once. The specimen sequenced was peripheral blood. These receptors were taken from a woman aged 30 to 39 with COVID-19, enrolled during active disease.

Only a few counts were recorded for this clone. Other DNA sequences in this sample translate to the same CDR3. The chain combines TRBV19 with TRBJ1-5, with a tentative D call TRBD1 (5 bases). In germline, CDR1 is LNHDA, CDR2 SQIVND (reference sequence). The CDR3 runs 14 residues. Trimming cost V 8 bases and J 1 base, with 12 bases left between them. The CDR3 spells CASSAGLSNQPQHF. CDR3 coding DNA: TGTGCCAGTTCGGCAGGGTTAAGCAATCAGCCCCAGCATTTT.

This clone came up once. V is TRBV4-1 and J is TRBJ1-2, with TRBD1 matching 8 bases. J was trimmed by 4 bases and V by 1 base; bases with no gene match: 11. Per the germline V gene, CDR1 is MGHRA and CDR2 is YSYEKL. CDR3 length: 17 residues. CDR3 in amino acids: CASSQVVRGRLGYGYTF. CDR3 DNA sequence: TGCGCCAGCAGCCAAGTTGTCAGGGGGCGGTTAGGCTATGGCTACACCTTC.

The chain uses TRBV9 and TRBJ1-5, with 9 bases fitting TRBD1. Germline values: CDR1 SGDLS, CDR2 YYNGEE. The CDR3 is 15 residues long. V shed 3 bases and J 7 bases; nucleotides not matched to a gene: 8. The CDR3 nucleotides read TGTGCCAGCAGCGCGGGACAGGGTTCAATCCAGCCCCAGCATTTT. It encodes CASSAGQGSIQPQHF. The full variable domain, rest sourced from reference TRBV9 and TRBJ1-5, is DSGVTQTPKHLITATGQRVTLRCSPRSGDLSVYWYQQSLDQGLQFLIQYYNGEERAKGNILERFSAQQFPDLHSELNLSSLELGDSALYFCASSAGQGSIQPQHFGDGTRLSIL.

This chain joins TRBV28 and TRBJ1-1; D remains ambiguous. Germline values: CDR1 MDHEN, CDR2 SYDVKM. V lost 3 bases and J lost 1, with 9 bases in between. This CDR3 comprises 14 residues. CDR3 sequence (DNA): TGTGCCAGCAGTTTGATTCCGGGGAACACTGAAGCTTTCTTT. Translation: CASSLIPGNTEAFF.

The chain links TRBV6-6 to TRBJ1-1; 7 bases fit TRBD1. Germline V lookup: CDR1 MNHNY, CDR2 SVGAGI (reference sequence). The CDR3 loop spans 11 amino acids. V shed 6 bases and J 7 bases; nucleotides not matched to a gene: 2. The CDR3 DNA sequence: TGTGCCAGCAGGGGACAGCTTGAAGCTTTCTTT. This codes for CASRGQLEAFF.

This chain uses TRBV18 with TRBJ2-1; D possibly corresponds to TRBD1 (8 bases). Looked up from germline, CDR1 is KGHSH and CDR2 is LQKENI. The CDR3 is made up of 14 amino acids. The V end lost 6 bases, the J end lost 7 bases, and 16 bases lay between the germline ends. The CDR3 region has the DNA TGTGCCAGCTCGCCCGACAGGGGAGGGAATGAGCAGTTCTTC. Translation gives CASSPDRGGNEQFF.

V gene TRBV28 combines with J gene TRBJ1-3, with D unclear. CDR1 and CDR2 (germline): MDHEN, SYDVKM. The CDR3 contains 12 residues. As DNA, the CDR3 is TGTGTCTCCGGAGGCTCTGGAAACACCATATATTTT. Translated: CVSGGSGNTIYF.

This chain connects TRBV2 to TRBJ2-1; 7 bases map to TRBD1. With 7 bases clipped from V and 0 bases from J, the junction kept 3 bases outside the gene matches. The CDR3 extends over 14 amino acids. Per the germline V gene, CDR1 is SNHLY and CDR2 is FYNNEI. In nucleotides, the CDR3 is TGTGCCAGCACCTGGGACAGCTCCTACAATGAGCAGTTCTTC. The encoded protein is CASTWDSSYNEQFF.

This rearrangement joins TRBV11-2 to TRBJ2-5, with D possibly being TRBD2 (5 bases). Per the germline V gene, CDR1 is SGHAT and CDR2 is FQNNGV. The CDR3 has 16 amino acids. V lost 1 base and J 7 bases, leaving 19 bases between the germline ends. CDR3 amino acids: CASSLGIGGTLRTQYF. DNA for the CDR3: TGTGCCAGCAGCTTAGGGATAGGAGGAACACTTCGGACCCAGTACTTC.

The gene calls are TRBV1 and TRBJ2-1; the DNA was not used to check the table's D call, TRBD1. TRBV1 is recorded as a pseudogene. CDR3 size: 13 residues. In nucleotides, the CDR3 is TGCACCAGCAGCCACATGGACAGGGCCGAGCAGTTCTTC. Protein product: CTSSHMDRAEQFF.

The rearrangement links TRBV6-5 to TRBJ2-7, with 7 bases identical to TRBD1. The V gene's germline CDR1 is MNHEY and CDR2 SVGAGI. Germline trimming cut 1 base from V and 5 bases from J; bases unmatched to any gene: 11. This CDR3 is built from 16 residues. The CDR3 is CASSYWTPTGSNEQYF. The CDR3, as DNA: TGTGCCAGCAGTTACTGGACTCCGACAGGGTCCAACGAGCAGTACTTC.

The genes are TRBV10-3 and TRBJ1-3; TRBD1 is a possible D gene (5 bases). Germline V lookup: CDR1 ENHRY, CDR2 SYGVKD. This CDR3 is built from 13 residues. Deletions cut 10 bases from V and 0 bases from J, with 10 bases between. The chain's CDR3 is CATRQSSGNTIYF. The CDR3 nucleotides read TGTGCCACCCGACAGAGCTCTGGAAACACCATATATTTT.

This clone was found once. The chain has TRBV4-1 and TRBJ2-1; D remains ambiguous. The V gene lost 2 bases and the J gene lost 15 bases, with 14 bases spanning the gap. Germline V lookup: CDR1 MGHRA, CDR2 YSYEKL. CDR3 size: 12 residues. This CDR3 reads CASSQLAGGRFF. CDR3 nucleotides: TGCGCCAGCAGCCAATTAGCCGGTGGTCGGTTCTTC.

This chain joins TRBV7-6 and TRBJ2-7; 10 bases are shared with TRBD1. CDR1 and CDR2 from the germline V gene are SGHVS and FNYEAQ. V was pared by 5 bases and J by 2 bases, with 6 bases of the junction left unmatched. The CDR3 spans 15 residues. The CDR3 DNA reads as TGTGCCAGCAGCCTGGAGGACAGGGGGACCTACGAGCAGTACTTC. As protein: CASSLEDRGTYEQYF.

The rearrangement links TRBV7-9 to TRBJ1-2, with TRBD1 matching over 8 bases. The V segment lost 7 bases and the J segment 3 bases; nucleotides outside the gene matches: 7. CDR1 SEHNR and CDR2 FQNEAQ come from the germline V gene (reference sequence). The CDR3 loop spans 14 amino acids. The chain's CDR3 is CASKQTGDDYGYTF. In nucleotides, the CDR3 is TGTGCCAGCAAACAGACAGGGGACGACTATGGCTACACCTTC.

This chain uses TRBV25-1 with TRBJ1-4, with D perhaps matching TRBD1 (6 bases). CDR1 is MGHDK, CDR2 SYGVNS, per germline. The CDR3 spans 14 residues. Deletions cut 8 bases from V and 0 bases from J, with 10 bases between. The CDR3 bases are TGTGCCAGCGGGGGCCAGACAACTAATGAAAAACTGTTTTTT. Translating gives CASGGQTTNEKLFF.

The CDR3 nucleotides read TGTGCCAGCAGGCAGGCCCTTTCCTACGAGCAGTACTTC. This translates into CASRQALSYEQYF. This chain joins TRBV6-5 and TRBJ2-7; no definite D call. CDR3 length: 13 amino acids. Germline V CDR1 and CDR2: MNHEY, SVGAGI. V was cut by 6 bases and J by 1 base, with 10 bases left in between.

The rearrangement links TRBV19 to TRBJ1-2; 7 nucleotides align to TRBD1. The CDR3 is 13 amino acids. Per the germline V gene, CDR1 is LNHDA and CDR2 is SQIVND (reference sequence). V dropped 10 bases and J dropped 2; count of bases not matched to a gene: 7. The CDR3 DNA reads TGTGCCACCCGGGACAGAACGAACTATGGCTACACCTTC. It translates to CATRDRTNYGYTF.

This clone was counted once. The chain combines TRBV6-5 with TRBJ2-7, with 7 nucleotides matching TRBD2. The germline V gene has CDR1 MNHEY and CDR2 SVGAGI. J lost 7 bases, V lost 7 bases, and 10 bases had no gene match. This CDR3 has 13 amino acids. The CDR3 sequence: CASNSGVGGEQYF. CDR3 in DNA: TGTGCCAGCAACAGTGGGGTCGGGGGGGAGCAGTACTTC.

The CDR3 is CASSQGRGFSGNTIYF. Here the CDR3 DNA reads TGCGCCAGCAGCCAGGGGAGGGGATTCTCTGGAAACACCATATATTTT. This chain joins TRBV4-1 and TRBJ1-3, with TRBD1 as a possible D gene (5 bases). CDR1 MGHRA and CDR2 YSYEKL come from the germline V gene. The germline V and J ends were trimmed by 3 bases and 0 bases, with 12 bases remaining between them. The CDR3 loop spans 16 amino acids.

The chain carries TRBV4-1 and TRBJ1-2; D gene uncertain. This CDR3 is built from 15 residues. Trimming shortened V by 8 bases and J by 5 bases, and 21 bases separated the two germline ends. Germline assignment: CDR1 MGHRA and CDR2 YSYEKL. CDR3 protein: CASSLGEGGIYGYTF. CDR3 DNA: TGCGCCAGCTCACTCGGGGAGGGTGGTATTTATGGCTACACCTTC.

The chain joins TRBV3-1 (or the pseudogene TRBV3-2) to TRBJ2-1; TRBD2 agrees at 7 bases. The germline gives CDR1 LGHDT, CDR2 YNNKEL (reference sequence). This CDR3 is built from 18 residues. V shed 0 bases, J shed 4 bases, and the junction held 12 bases outside the gene matches. In DNA, the CDR3 is TGTGCCAGCAGCCAAGATCTTTTCGGCCTAGCGGAATACAATGAGCAGTTCTTC. This gives the protein CASSQDLFGLAEYNEQFF.

This chain connects TRBV11-2 to TRBJ1-1; 7 bases agree with TRBD1. CDR1 SGHAT and CDR2 FQNNGV come from the germline V gene. J was trimmed by 5 bases and V by 4 bases; bases with no gene match: 4. The CDR3 runs 13 residues. CDR3 amino acids: CASSSTGPTEAFF. The CDR3 region has the DNA TGTGCCAGCAGCTCGACAGGGCCAACTGAAGCTTTCTTT.

The chain carries TRBV4-2 and TRBJ2-3; tentative D call: TRBD2 (5 bases). The V and J ends lost 1 base and 0 bases respectively, with 11 bases between them. The CDR3 contains 16 residues. Germline CDR1 and CDR2: LGHNA and YNFKEQ. The CDR3 region has the DNA TGTGCCAGCAGCCAAGGGGTAGCGTCTAGCACAGATACGCAGTATTTT. Protein product: CASSQGVASSTDTQYF.

The chain employs TRBV9 and TRBJ1-1; 9 nucleotides agree with TRBD1. V shed 2 bases and J 1 base; nucleotides not matched to a gene: 9. The CDR3 covers 17 residues. Germline V gene lookup returns CDR1 SGDLS and CDR2 YYNGEE. The CDR3 region is CASSVEMWGQGNTEAFF. The CDR3 region has the DNA TGTGCCAGCAGCGTCGAGATGTGGGGACAGGGGAACACTGAAGCTTTCTTT.

The V and J genes are TRBV9 and TRBJ2-7, with D possibly being TRBD1 (6 bases). V dropped 2 bases and J dropped 0 bases, with 12 bases sitting between them. The CDR3 has 15 amino acids. The germline V gene encodes CDR1 SGDLS and CDR2 YYNGEE. The CDR3 nucleotides are TGTGCCAGCAGCGTCGGGACATCGAGCTCCTACGAGCAGTACTTC. Translated: CASSVGTSSSYEQYF.